A single sample gave rise to the 29 T cell receptor beta chains below, sequenced in a study of tissue T cells after allogeneic stem cell transplantation. Assay: immunoSEQ multiplex PCR; the TCRdb copy retains only in-frame clones and omits some. The sample has several thousand clones, 56% seen once. The sequencing here drew on duodenum tissue, taken at autopsy. These receptors were taken from a female donor aged 60 or older with lung cancer.

This clone was observed a handful of times. The chain employs TRBV5-1 and TRBJ2-7, with 9 positions matching TRBD2. CDR1 and CDR2 from the germline V gene are SGHRS and YFSETQ. The CDR3 has 17 residues. Trimming at V came to 1 base and at J to 3 bases, leaving 11 bases not matched to a gene. CDR3 DNA: TGCGCCAGCAGCTTGTACGCGGGAGGGTCGACAAACTACGAGCAGTACTTC. Protein: CASSLYAGGSTNYEQYF.

The chain carries TRBV6-5 and TRBJ1-1; perhaps TRBD1 as D (6 bases). This CDR3 is built from 15 residues. Trimming cost V 5 bases and J 1 base, with 14 bases left between them. The V gene's germline CDR1 is MNHEY and CDR2 SVGAGI. The CDR3 reads CASSKEGGKNTEAFF. The CDR3 DNA follows: TGTGCCAGCAGTAAGGAGGGGGGGAAGAACACTGAAGCTTTCTTT.

The chain has TRBV9 and TRBJ1-4; tentative D call: TRBD1 (5 bases). V was pared by 4 bases and J by 2 bases, with 6 bases between. The CDR3 covers 13 residues. CDR1 SGDLS and CDR2 YYNGEE come from the germline V gene. The CDR3 DNA follows: TGTGCCAGCAGCCGACAGACTAATGAAAAACTGTTTTTT. Its protein is CASSRQTNEKLFF.

V usage is TRBV5-1 and J usage is TRBJ2-2, with TRBD1 matching over 8 bases. CDR3 length equals 16 residues. Germline CDR1 reads SGHRS; CDR2 reads YFSETQ. J was trimmed by 4 bases and V by 4 bases; bases with no gene match: 9. DNA for the CDR3: TGCGCCAGCAGCCCTGATGGACAGGGCGGCACCGGGGAGCTGTTTTTT. It yields the protein CASSPDGQGGTGELFF.

This chain links TRBV18 with TRBJ2-7; D not resolved. The germline V gene encodes CDR1 KGHSH and CDR2 LQKENI. CDR3 length: 14 residues. V lost 8 bases, J lost 3 bases, and 17 bases lay in between. CDR3: CASRGRTESYEQYF. The CDR3 nucleotides are TGTGCCAGCCGAGGACGGACGGAGAGCTACGAGCAGTACTTC.

The chain employs TRBV3-1 (or the pseudogene TRBV3-2) and TRBJ2-7; 10 nucleotides line up with TRBD1. This CDR3 comprises 17 residues. CDR1 LGHDT and CDR2 YNNKEL come from the germline V gene (reference sequence). After removal of 4 bases from V and 3 bases from J, the junction contained 12 bases not matched to a gene. The CDR3 reads CASSPVRGQGISYEQYF. CDR3 coding DNA: TGTGCCAGCAGCCCGGTGAGGGGACAGGGGATTAGCTACGAGCAGTACTTC.

J is TRBJ1-1 and V is TRBV5-1; no definite D call. V shed 1 base and J shed 7 bases, with 8 bases lying between them. This CDR3 contains 12 residues. CDR1 and CDR2 (germline): SGHRS, YFSETQ. The CDR3 reads CASSLFPDEAFF. Here the CDR3 DNA reads TGCGCCAGCAGCTTGTTTCCGGATGAAGCTTTCTTT.

In its sample, this clone ranks as medium-sized. The rearrangement joins TRBV2 to TRBJ1-2; 9 bases fit TRBD1. The V gene end was trimmed by 10 bases and the J gene end by 4 bases; junction bases not matched to a gene: 7. The CDR3 is 13 amino acids. Germline CDR1 reads SNHLY; CDR2 reads FYNNEI. The CDR3 DNA reads TGTGCCATCCCGGGACAGGGAGGCTATGGCTACACCTTC. Translated: CAIPGQGGYGYTF.

The J gene is TRBJ1-2, the V gene TRBV4-2; 9 bases are a match to TRBD1. Germline V gene lookup returns CDR1 LGHNA and CDR2 YNFKEQ. The junction had 4 bases not matched to a gene; V was cut back by 1 base and J by 4 bases. This CDR3 contains 15 residues. This chain's CDR3 is CASSQGDRVGYGYTF. The CDR3 bases are TGTGCCAGCAGCCAAGGGGACAGGGTCGGCTATGGCTACACCTTC.

This clone was seen a few times. The CDR3 DNA sequence: TGTGCCAGTAGTATAGGGGTCGGACAGGGTATTTCGGAAGCTTTCTTT. Translating gives CASSIGVGQGISEAFF. V gene TRBV19 combines with J gene TRBJ1-1; 8 bases agree with TRBD1. After removal of 1 base from V and 8 bases from J, the junction contained 12 bases not matched to a gene. The CDR3 has 16 residues. The germline V gene encodes CDR1 LNHDA and CDR2 SQIVND (reference sequence).

Turning to this clone: Other DNA sequences within the sample encode an identical CDR3. V is TRBV2 and J is TRBJ1-2, with TRBD1 as a possible D gene (6 bases). Trimming pared 5 bases from V and 5 bases from J, leaving 9 bases between. In germline, CDR1 is SNHLY, CDR2 FYNNEI. The CDR3 spans 12 residues. This chain's CDR3 is CASSRQDYGYTF. In DNA form, the CDR3 reads TGTGCCAGCAGTAGACAGGATTATGGCTACACCTTC.

This sequence joins TRBV7-2 and TRBJ1-1; tentatively, D is TRBD1 (6 bases). This CDR3 comprises 15 residues. Trimming removed 0 bases from V and 0 bases from J, with 8 bases in between. Germline CDR1 is SGHTA and CDR2 is FQGNSA. The CDR3 reads CASSLATGMNTEAFF. CDR3 DNA: TGTGCCAGCAGCTTAGCGACAGGCATGAACACTGAAGCTTTCTTT.

This clone has only a few counts. The chain has TRBV19 and TRBJ2-5, with 10 positions matching TRBD2. The CDR3 is made up of 17 amino acids. V shed 2 bases and J 1 base; nucleotides not matched to a gene: 7. Germline values: CDR1 LNHDA, CDR2 SQIVND (reference sequence). Written as DNA, the CDR3 is TGTGCCAGTAGTATACTCGGACTAGCGGACCTCCAAGAGACCCAGTACTTC. Protein product: CASSILGLADLQETQYF. Filled out from reference TRBV19 and TRBJ2-5, the complete variable domain reads DGGITQSPKYLFRKEGQNVTLSCEQNLNHDAMYWYRQDPGQGLRLIYYSQIVNDFQKGDIAEGYSVSREKKESFPLTVTSAQKNPTAFYLCASSILGLADLQETQYFGPGTRLLVL.

The chain uses TRBV4-1 and TRBJ2-3, with 7 bases identical to TRBD2. Germline-derived CDR1 and CDR2 are MGHRA and YSYEKL. V was pared by 3 bases and J by 0 bases, with 3 bases of the junction left unmatched. This CDR3 contains 15 residues. The CDR3 nucleotides read TGCGCCAGCAGCCACCCTAGCGGTAGCACAGATACGCAGTATTTT. This codes for CASSHPSGSTDTQYF.

The V gene is TRBV30, the J gene TRBJ1-2; perhaps TRBD1 as D (6 bases). In germline, CDR1 is GTSNPN, CDR2 SVGIG (reference sequence). This CDR3 is 12 amino acids long. Deletions cut 7 bases from V and 6 bases from J, with 15 bases between. The CDR3 here is CASAQGSNGYTF. The CDR3 DNA follows: TGTGCCTCGGCACAGGGCTCCAATGGCTACACCTTC.

This clone was seen only a few times. The chain has TRBV5-1 and TRBJ1-1; D unclear. Trimming stripped 0 bases from V and 1 base from J, with 10 bases between. CDR3 length: 15 amino acids. In germline, CDR1 is SGHRS, CDR2 YFSETQ. CDR3 sequence (DNA): TGCGCCAGCAGCTTGGGAGACTTACCGAACACTGAAGCTTTCTTT. Residues: CASSLGDLPNTEAFF.

The chain's CDR3 is CASTPSGTRVIGELFF. CDR3 DNA: TGTGCCAGCACCCCGTCCGGGACTAGGGTGATCGGGGAGCTGTTTTTT. The gene calls are TRBV2 and TRBJ2-2, with 8 bases fitting TRBD2. CDR1 is SNHLY and CDR2 is FYNNEI in the germline V gene. This CDR3 has 16 amino acids. The V and J ends lost 7 bases and 7 bases, in that order; junction bases with no gene match: 14.

The rearrangement uses TRBV5-1 and TRBJ2-1; D remains unclear. Germline CDR1 reads SGHRS; CDR2 reads YFSETQ. The CDR3 runs 14 residues. Between the trimmed V and J ends, which lost 6 bases and 0 bases, there was a span of 10 bases. CDR3 sequence: CASKGGSSYNEQFF. The CDR3, as DNA: TGCGCCAGCAAGGGCGGCAGCTCCTACAATGAGCAGTTCTTC.

This chain links TRBV6-6 with TRBJ1-1, with 11 positions matching TRBD1. Germline V gene sequence: CDR1 MNHNY, CDR2 SVGAGI (reference sequence). The trim removed 10 bases at V and 4 bases at J, leaving 8 bases unmatched. The CDR3 sequence is 14 residues long. CDR3 sequence: CATYSGTGGTEAFF. The CDR3 DNA follows: TGTGCCACATATTCCGGGACAGGGGGCACTGAAGCTTTCTTT.

The chain joins TRBV29-1 to TRBJ2-3, with D possibly being TRBD1 or TRBD2 (5 bases each). Germline V gives CDR1 SQVTM, CDR2 ANQGSEA. This CDR3 spans 14 amino acids. V lost 5 bases to trimming and J lost 0 bases, with 12 bases between them. The CDR3 loop reads CSVYGASSTDTQYF. The DNA for the CDR3 is TGCAGCGTTTACGGGGCGTCTAGCACAGATACGCAGTATTTT.

V is TRBV12-3 or TRBV12-4 and J is TRBJ2-5; D might be TRBD2 (5 bases). The V gene lost 5 bases and the J gene lost 5 bases, with 9 bases spanning the gap. The CDR3 has 12 amino acids. In nucleotides, the CDR3 is TGTGCCAGCAGTCCTAGGAGGGAGACCCAGTACTTC. It specifies CASSPRRETQYF.

This clone was observed a handful of times. This chain links TRBV5-1 with TRBJ2-3; D possibly corresponds to TRBD2 (5 bases). CDR1 SGHRS and CDR2 YFSETQ come from the germline V gene. The CDR3 extends over 12 amino acids. Trimming shortened V by 6 bases and J by 6 bases, and 11 bases separated the two germline ends. DNA of the CDR3: TGCGCCAGCACCGAGGGATCCGATACGCAGTATTTT. As protein: CASTEGSDTQYF. The variable domain in full, completed from reference TRBV5-1 and TRBJ2-3, reads KAGVTQTPRYLIKTRGQQVTLSCSPISGHRSVSWYQQTPGQGLQFLFEYFSETQRNKGNFPGRFSGRQFSNSRSEMNVSTLELGDSALYLCASTEGSDTQYFGPGTRLTVL.

This clone was found a few times. The V call is TRBV5-6, the J call TRBJ2-6, with D unclear. V was trimmed by 4 bases and J by 3 bases, leaving 8 bases between them. The germline V gene encodes CDR1 SGHDT and CDR2 YYEEEE. The CDR3 length is 14 residues. Here the CDR3 reads CASSGYNGANVLTF. In nucleotides, the CDR3 is TGTGCCAGCAGCGGATACAATGGGGCCAACGTCCTGACTTTC. The whole variable domain, remainder taken from reference TRBV5-6 and TRBJ2-6, is DAGVTQSPTHLIKTRGQQVTLRCSPKSGHDTVSWYQQALGQGPQFIFQYYEEEERQRGNFPDRFSGHQFPNYSSELNVNALLLGDSALYLCASSGYNGANVLTFGAGSRLTVL.

The rearrangement links TRBV12-3 or TRBV12-4 to TRBJ1-2; D is uncertain. The V end was cut by 6 bases, the J end by 5 bases, with 7 bases between. This CDR3 has 11 residues. The CDR3 DNA follows: TGTGCCAGCAGGTCCTTTTATGGCTACACCTTC. Its protein is CASRSFYGYTF.

The rearrangement links TRBV19 to TRBJ1-1, with a weak D call TRBD1 (5 bases). The CDR3 runs 16 residues. Per the germline V gene, CDR1 is LNHDA and CDR2 is SQIVND (reference sequence). The V end lost 5 bases, the J end lost 0 bases, and 16 bases lay between the germline ends. In DNA form, the CDR3 reads TGTGCCAGTAGTTCCCACCGTGTGGGGCTGAACACTGAAGCTTTCTTT. This gives the protein CASSSHRVGLNTEAFF. The whole variable domain, filled in from reference TRBV19 and TRBJ1-1, reads DGGITQSPKYLFRKEGQNVTLSCEQNLNHDAMYWYRQDPGQGLRLIYYSQIVNDFQKGDIAEGYSVSREKKESFPLTVTSAQKNPTAFYLCASSSHRVGLNTEAFFGQGTRLTVV.

This clone was detected only a few times. V and J are TRBV6-5 and TRBJ1-5; D unclear. The CDR3 is 13 amino acids. Per the germline V gene, CDR1 is MNHEY and CDR2 is SVGAGI. Trimming pared 6 bases from V and 6 bases from J, leaving 12 bases between. The CDR3, as DNA: TGTGCCAGCAGCAGTACACTCGGTCAGCCCCAGCATTTT. This gives the protein CASSSTLGQPQHF.

The chain combines TRBV18 with TRBJ1-2; TRBD1 matches 8 bases. After removal of 2 bases from V and 3 bases from J, the junction contained 5 bases not matched to a gene. From germline, CDR1 is KGHSH and CDR2 LQKENI. The CDR3 consists of 15 residues. CDR3 DNA: TGTGCCAGCTCACCATGGGACAGGAAGGACTATGGCTACACCTTC. Translation gives CASSPWDRKDYGYTF. Looking up the rest from reference TRBV18 and TRBJ1-2 gives the full variable domain: NAGVMQNPRHLVRRRGQEARLRCSPMKGHSHVYWYRQLPEEGLKFMVYLQKENIIDESGMPKERFSAEFPKEGPSILRIQQVVRGDSAAYFCASSPWDRKDYGYTFGSGTRLTVV.

The V call is TRBV5-6, the J call TRBJ2-4, with 8 bases identical to TRBD1. This CDR3 contains 15 residues. CDR1 and CDR2 (germline): SGHDT, YYEEEE. V trimming: 4 bases; J trimming: 7 bases; junction bases outside the gene matches: 10. In DNA, the CDR3 is TGTGCCAGCAGCGAAACCGGGACAGGCGACAACATTCAGTACTTC. It yields the protein CASSETGTGDNIQYF.

This clone was counted a few times. The J gene is TRBJ1-1, the V gene TRBV3-1 (or the pseudogene TRBV3-2); unclear D gene. V gave up 6 bases and J gave up 4 bases, with 12 bases separating them. Germline loops: CDR1 LGHDT, CDR2 YNNKEL (reference sequence). This CDR3 comprises 13 residues. CDR3 loop: CASSLRLLTEAFF. The CDR3 DNA reads as TGTGCCAGCAGTCTGAGGTTACTCACTGAAGCTTTCTTT.